The 9 T cell receptor beta chains below were found in one sample sequenced in a study of CD8 T cells in ankylosing spondylitis. No cognate antigen is known for these TCRs. Broader study findings: For ankylosing spondylitis blood, a TCR beta motif of seven to nine highly homologous variants appeared characteristic.

TCRdb redid the calling of the 5' RACE reads with MiXCR, one entry per CDR3 protein. The data contain approximately 150,000 distinct CDR3 sequences, approximately 17% of them singletons. Input material: blood, either unsorted or a sorted T cell fraction (not recorded which). The receptor set was obtained from a male donor with ankylosing spondylitis.

The chain links TRBV6-2 or TRBV6-3 to TRBJ2-5, with 8 positions matching TRBD2. The CDR3 is 14 amino acids. CDR1 is MNHEY and CDR2 is SVGEGT in the germline V gene. V shed 3 bases and J 3 bases; nucleotides not matched to a gene: 3. Here the CDR3 DNA reads TGTGCCAGCAGTTATTCGGGAGGGGAAGAGACCCAGTACTTC. Translating it yields CASSYSGGEETQYF.

The chain joins TRBV27 to TRBJ2-1; D not certain. The CDR3 spans 12 residues. With 0 bases removed from V and 15 bases from J, the gap between germline ends came to 12 bases. The germline V gene encodes CDR1 MNHEY and CDR2 SMNVEV (reference sequence). In DNA form, the CDR3 reads TGTGCCAGCAGTTTATCGGGGTCCCCTGCGTTCTTC. Translation gives CASSLSGSPAFF.

The sample holds many counts of this clonotype. CDR3 amino acids: CASSLPPHEQFF. CDR3 bases: TGTGCCAGCAGCTTACCGCCCCATGAGCAGTTCTTC. This chain joins TRBV7-3 and TRBJ2-1; no reliable D call. V was clipped by 2 bases and J by 8 bases, with 7 bases between them. This CDR3 has 12 amino acids. Looked up from germline, CDR1 is SGHTA and CDR2 is FQGTGA.

This chain joins TRBV28 and TRBJ1-4; 7 bases map to TRBD1. Germline CDR1 MDHEN, CDR2 SYDVKM. The J segment lost 1 base and the V segment lost 5 bases, leaving 4 bases of the junction unmatched. The CDR3 spans 15 residues. The CDR3 nucleotides are TGTGCCAGCAGTACCTGGACAGGAACTAATGAAAAACTGTTTTTT. As protein: CASSTWTGTNEKLFF.

The chain combines TRBV28 with TRBJ2-5, with D perhaps TRBD2 (6 bases). Per the germline V gene, CDR1 is MDHEN and CDR2 is SYDVKM. The CDR3 runs to 16 residues. Trimming pared 4 bases from V and 2 bases from J, leaving 17 bases between. The CDR3 sequence is CASSSHPLALQETQYF. The CDR3 nucleotides read TGTGCCAGCAGTTCTCATCCCCTAGCGCTTCAAGAGACCCAGTACTTC.

V gene TRBV29-1 combines with J gene TRBJ2-3; 13 nucleotides match TRBD2. Trimming at V came to 6 bases and at J to 1 base, leaving 10 bases not matched to a gene. This CDR3 is built from 17 residues. Germline V gives CDR1 SQVTM, CDR2 ANQGSEA. The CDR3 nucleotides read TGCAGCGTCGGCCTCCCGGGACTAGCGGGGCGCACAGATACGCAGTATTTT. The encoded protein is CSVGLPGLAGRTDTQYF.

This clonotype was recorded at least ten times. The chain employs TRBV7-2 and TRBJ1-5; D might be TRBD1 (5 bases). The CDR3 runs to 15 residues. Germline V gives CDR1 SGHTA, CDR2 FQGNSA. Deletions cut 1 base from V and 5 bases from J, with 12 bases between. This CDR3 reads CASSLVRVRDQPQHF. Here the CDR3 DNA reads TGTGCCAGCAGCTTAGTACGAGTCAGGGATCAGCCCCAGCATTTT.

This clonotype has ten or more counts. The rearrangement links TRBV4-1 to TRBJ2-7; D not certain. Between the trimmed V and J ends, which lost 2 bases and 4 bases, there was a span of 9 bases. The CDR3 extends over 13 amino acids. The germline CDR1 and CDR2 sequences are MGHRA and YSYEKL. The CDR3 nucleotides are TGCGCCAGCAGCCAACCCGACTCTTACGAGCAGTACTTC. It is translated as CASSQPDSYEQYF.

The chain recombines TRBV7-9 with TRBJ2-1; no definite D call. V was trimmed by 2 bases and J by 7 bases, leaving 3 bases between them. CDR3 size: 11 residues. Germline-derived CDR1 and CDR2 are SEHNR and FQNEAQ (reference sequence). CDR3 nucleotides: TGTGCCAGCAGCTTATGGAATGAGCAGTTCTTC. Translated, it gives CASSLWNEQFF.